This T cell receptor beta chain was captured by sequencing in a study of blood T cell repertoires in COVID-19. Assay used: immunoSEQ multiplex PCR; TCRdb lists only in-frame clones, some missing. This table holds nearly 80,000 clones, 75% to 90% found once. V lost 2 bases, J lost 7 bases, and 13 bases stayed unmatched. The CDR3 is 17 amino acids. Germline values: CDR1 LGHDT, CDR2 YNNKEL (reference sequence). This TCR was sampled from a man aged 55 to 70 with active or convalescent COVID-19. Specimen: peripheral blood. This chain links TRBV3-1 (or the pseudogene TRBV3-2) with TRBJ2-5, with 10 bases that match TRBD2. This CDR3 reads CASSQIKNSGRYGTQYF. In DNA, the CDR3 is TGTGCCAGCAGCCAAATAAAGAATAGCGGGAGGTACGGGACCCAGTACTTC.